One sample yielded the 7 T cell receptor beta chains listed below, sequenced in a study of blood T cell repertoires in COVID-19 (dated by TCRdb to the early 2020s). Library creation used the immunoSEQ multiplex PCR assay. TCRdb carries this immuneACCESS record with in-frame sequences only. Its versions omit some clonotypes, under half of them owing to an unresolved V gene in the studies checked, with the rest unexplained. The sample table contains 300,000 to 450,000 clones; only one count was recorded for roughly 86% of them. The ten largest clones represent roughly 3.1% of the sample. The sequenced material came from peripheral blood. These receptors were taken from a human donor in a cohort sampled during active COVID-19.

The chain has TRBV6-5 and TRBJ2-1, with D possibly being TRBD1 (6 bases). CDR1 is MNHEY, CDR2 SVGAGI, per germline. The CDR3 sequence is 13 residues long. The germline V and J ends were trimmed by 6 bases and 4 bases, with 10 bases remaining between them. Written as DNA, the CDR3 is TGTGCCAGCAGGTGGACAGATTACAATGAGCAGTTCTTC. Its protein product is CASRWTDYNEQFF.

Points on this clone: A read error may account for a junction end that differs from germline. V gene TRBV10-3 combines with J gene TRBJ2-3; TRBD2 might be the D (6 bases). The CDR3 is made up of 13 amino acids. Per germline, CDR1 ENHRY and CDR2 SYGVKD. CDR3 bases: TGTGCCCTCAGCCCTAGCGGCACAGATACGCAGTATTTT. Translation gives CALSPSGTDTQYF.

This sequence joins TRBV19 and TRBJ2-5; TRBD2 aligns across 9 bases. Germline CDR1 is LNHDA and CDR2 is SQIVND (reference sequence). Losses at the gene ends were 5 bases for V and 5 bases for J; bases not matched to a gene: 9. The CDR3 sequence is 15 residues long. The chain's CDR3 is CASSSGGLAGETQYF. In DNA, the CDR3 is TGTGCCAGTAGTTCTGGGGGACTAGCCGGGGAGACCCAGTACTTC. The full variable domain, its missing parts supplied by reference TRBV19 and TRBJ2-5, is DGGITQSPKYLFRKEGQNVTLSCEQNLNHDAMYWYRQDPGQGLRLIYYSQIVNDFQKGDIAEGYSVSREKKESFPLTVTSAQKNPTAFYLCASSSGGLAGETQYFGPGTRLLVL.

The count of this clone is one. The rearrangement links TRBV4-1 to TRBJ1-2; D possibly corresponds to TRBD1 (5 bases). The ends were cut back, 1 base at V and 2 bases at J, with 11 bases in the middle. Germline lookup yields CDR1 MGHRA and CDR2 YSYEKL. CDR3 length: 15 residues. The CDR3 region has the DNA TGCGCCAGCAGCCAAGGCAGACAGTCGAACTATGGCTACACCTTC. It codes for CASSQGRQSNYGYTF.

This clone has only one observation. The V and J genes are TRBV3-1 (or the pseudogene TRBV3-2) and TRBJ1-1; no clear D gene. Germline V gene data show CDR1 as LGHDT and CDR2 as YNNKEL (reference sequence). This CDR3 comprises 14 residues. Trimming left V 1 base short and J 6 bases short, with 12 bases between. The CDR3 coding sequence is TGTGCCAGCAGCCAAGGGGCATCCCGCGCTGAAGCTTTCTTT. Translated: CASSQGASRAEAFF.

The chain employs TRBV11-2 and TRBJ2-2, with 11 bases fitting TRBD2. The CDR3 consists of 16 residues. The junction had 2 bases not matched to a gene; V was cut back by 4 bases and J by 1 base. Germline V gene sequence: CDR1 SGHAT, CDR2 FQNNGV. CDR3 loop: CASSSGLAGNTGELFF. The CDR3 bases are TGTGCCAGCAGCTCCGGACTAGCGGGGAACACCGGGGAGCTGTTTTTT.

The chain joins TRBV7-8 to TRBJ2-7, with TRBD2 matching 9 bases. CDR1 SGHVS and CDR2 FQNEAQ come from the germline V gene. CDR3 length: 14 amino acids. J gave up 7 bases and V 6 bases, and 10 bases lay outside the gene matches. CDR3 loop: CASRNGTSRREQYF. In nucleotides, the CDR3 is TGTGCCAGCAGAAATGGGACTAGCCGGCGGGAGCAGTACTTC.